These T cell receptor beta chains were read from a single sample in a study of early T cells in non-severe SARS-CoV-2 infection. TCRdb itself ran the 5' RACE reads through MiXCR, one entry per CDR3 protein. The sample includes tens of thousands of distinct CDR3 sequences, 11% seen only once; the top ten take about 11%. The sequencing here drew on whole blood, taken at baseline. These receptors were obtained from an adult who was a healthcare worker with PCR-confirmed SARS-CoV-2 infection or an uninfected control (not recorded which). Each CDR3 is given with its conserved first and last residue. D genes are given only for firm matches. Clone size is not always given. Where it is, it says once, few, many or a class for expanded clones.

J: TRBJ2-3; size: -; V: TRBV6-1; D: TRBD2; CDR3: CASRETSGGADTQYF; DNA: TGTGCCAGCAGGGAAACTAGCGGGGGAGCAGATACGCAGTATTTT
J: TRBJ2-2; size: few; V: TRBV13; D: TRBD1; CDR3: CASSSVLRQGITGELFF; DNA: TGTGCCAGCAGCTCGGTTCTCAGACAGGGGATAACCGGGGAGCTGTTTTTT
J: TRBJ2-1; size: few; V: TRBV7-6; D: -; CDR3: CASSTNKIGEQFF; DNA: TGTGCCAGCAGCACCAATAAGATAGGTGAGCAGTTCTTC
J: TRBJ2-1; size: -; V: TRBV4-2; D: TRBD2; CDR3: CASSPSSTSGGTYNEQFF; DNA: TGTGCCAGCAGCCCCTCCTCGACTAGCGGGGGCACCTACAATGAGCAGTTCTTC
J: TRBJ1-1; size: many; V: TRBV25-1; D: -; CDR3: CASTLTGNTEAFF; DNA: TGTGCCAGCACCCTCACAGGGAACACTGAAGCTTTCTTT
J: TRBJ2-7; size: few; V: TRBV11-2; D: TRBD1; CDR3: CASSLVKTGGYEQYF; DNA: TGTGCCAGCAGCTTAGTGAAGACAGGGGGATACGAGCAGTACTTC
J: TRBJ1-5; size: -; V: TRBV5-6; D: -; CDR3: CASSLGQVYQPQHF; DNA: TGTGCCAGCAGCTTGGGACAGGTTTATCAGCCCCAGCATTTT
J: TRBJ2-7; size: many; V: TRBV30; D: -; CDR3: CAWSQAAAEQYF; DNA: TGTGCCTGGAGTCAAGCCGCGGCGGAGCAGTACTTC
J: TRBJ2-4; size: few; V: TRBV5-1; D: -; CDR3: CASSYAQGGYIQYF; DNA: TGCGCCAGCAGCTACGCCCAGGGCGGGTACATTCAGTACTTC
J: TRBJ2-5; size: few; V: TRBV29-1; D: -; CDR3: CSVDNSRETQYF; DNA: TGCAGCGTTGATAACTCCCGAGAGACCCAGTACTTC
J: TRBJ1-5; size: few; V: TRBV20-1; D: -; CDR3: CSANDQKAVFQPQHF; DNA: TGCAGTGCTAACGACCAAAAGGCAGTCTTTCAGCCCCAGCATTTT
J: TRBJ2-7; size: many; V: TRBV9; D: -; CDR3: CASSVEPGWYEQYF; DNA: TGTGCCAGCAGCGTAGAGCCAGGGTGGTACGAGCAGTACTTC
J: TRBJ2-3; size: few; V: TRBV7-2; D: TRBD2; CDR3: CASSLESGTVSTDTQYF; DNA: TGTGCCAGCAGCTTAGAAAGCGGGACGGTGAGCACAGATACGCAGTATTTT
J: TRBJ2-1; size: many; V: TRBV28; D: -; CDR3: CASSFPGLNNEQFF; DNA: TGTGCCAGCAGTTTTCCGGGACTGAACAATGAGCAGTTCTTC
J: TRBJ2-3; size: -; V: TRBV20-1; D: -; CDR3: CSAPGVRTDTQYF; DNA: TGCAGTGCACCTGGGGTCCGCACAGATACGCAGTATTTT
J: TRBJ1-4; size: few; V: TRBV12-3/TRBV12-4; D: -; CDR3: CASSTAPQGLGEKLFF; DNA: TGTGCCAGCAGTACCGCCCCTCAGGGTTTGGGAGAAAAACTGTTTTTT
J: TRBJ1-3; size: -; V: TRBV5-1; D: -; CDR3: CASSSGGERNTIYF; DNA: TGCGCCAGCAGCTCTGGGGGCGAGAGAAACACCATATATTTT
J: TRBJ1-5; size: many; V: TRBV12-3/TRBV12-4; D: TRBD1; CDR3: CASSPRDRGQPQHF; DNA: TGTGCCAGCAGTCCCCGGGACAGGGGTCAGCCCCAGCATTTT
J: TRBJ2-5; size: many; V: TRBV5-6; D: TRBD1; CDR3: CASSRGQDGETQYF; DNA: TGTGCCAGCAGCAGGGGACAGGACGGAGAGACCCAGTACTTC
J: TRBJ2-1; size: many; V: TRBV6-2/TRBV6-3; D: TRBD2; CDR3: CASSITGLAGGPPFF; DNA: TGTGCCAGCAGTATAACGGGACTAGCGGGGGGGCCTCCGTTCTTC
J: TRBJ1-2; size: few; V: TRBV4-1; D: TRBD1; CDR3: CASSQTDREDYGYTF; DNA: TGCGCCAGCAGCCAGACGGACAGGGAGGACTATGGCTACACCTTC
J: TRBJ1-4; size: -; V: TRBV18; D: -; CDR3: CASSPDGFDEKLFF; DNA: TGTGCCAGCTCACCGGACGGGTTCGATGAAAAACTGTTTTTT
J: TRBJ2-7; size: few; V: TRBV5-1; D: TRBD1; CDR3: CASSSGQGANEQYF; DNA: TGCGCCAGCAGCTCCGGACAGGGAGCGAACGAGCAGTACTTC
J: TRBJ2-7; size: -; V: TRBV9; D: -; CDR3: CASSVEPGKSYEQYF; DNA: TGTGCCAGCAGCGTAGAACCAGGGAAGTCCTACGAGCAGTACTTC
J: TRBJ2-7; size: few; V: TRBV5-4; D: -; CDR3: CASSFGGSNEQYF; DNA: TGTGCCAGCAGCTTCGGTGGGAGTAACGAGCAGTACTTC
J: TRBJ2-3; size: many; V: TRBV11-3; D: -; CDR3: CASSLGFGTDTQYF; DNA: TGTGCCAGCAGCTTGGGTTTTGGGACAGATACGCAGTATTTT
J: TRBJ1-1; size: -; V: TRBV28; D: -; CDR3: CASSLIPVNTEAFF; DNA: TGTGCCAGCAGTTTAATTCCAGTTAACACTGAAGCTTTCTTT
J: TRBJ1-1; size: -; V: TRBV28; D: TRBD1; CDR3: CASSSPGGAGTEAFF; DNA: TGTGCCAGCAGCAGCCCAGGGGGCGCGGGCACTGAAGCTTTCTTT
J: TRBJ2-3; size: -; V: TRBV12-3/TRBV12-4; D: -; CDR3: CASRANTDTQYF; DNA: TGTGCCAGCAGGGCGAACACAGATACGCAGTATTTT
J: TRBJ2-1; size: many; V: TRBV7-7; D: -; CDR3: CASSLGTHNEQFF; DNA: TGTGCCAGCAGCTTAGGCACTCACAATGAGCAGTTCTTC
J: TRBJ1-3; size: many; V: TRBV6-1; D: -; CDR3: CASSEAGFDTIYF; DNA: TGTGCCAGCAGTGAAGCCGGGTTCGACACCATATATTTT
J: TRBJ2-1; size: many; V: TRBV6-5; D: TRBD1; CDR3: CASSKTGGAYNEQFF; DNA: TGTGCCAGCAGTAAGACAGGGGGGGCCTACAATGAGCAGTTCTTC
J: TRBJ2-3; size: -; V: TRBV7-9; D: -; CDR3: CASSLGTQGGTQYF; DNA: TGTGCCAGCAGCTTAGGGACCCAGGGGGGTACGCAGTATTTT
J: TRBJ1-2; size: many; V: TRBV28; D: TRBD1; CDR3: CASSPAGTGRLGGYTF; DNA: TGTGCCAGCAGTCCTGCCGGGACAGGCAGGCTAGGTGGCTACACCTTC
J: TRBJ2-3; size: -; V: TRBV7-3; D: -; CDR3: CASSPREERDTQYF; DNA: TGTGCCAGCAGCCCGAGGGAGGAGAGAGATACGCAGTATTTT
J: TRBJ1-1; size: -; V: TRBV12-3/TRBV12-4; D: TRBD1; CDR3: CASSLRGLTEAFF; DNA: TGTGCCAGCAGTCTCAGGGGGCTGACTGAAGCTTTCTTT
J: TRBJ2-5; size: -; V: TRBV28; D: -; CDR3: CASGGPAETQYF; DNA: TGTGCCAGCGGCGGGCCAGCGGAGACCCAGTACTTC
J: TRBJ2-7; size: -; V: TRBV5-5; D: -; CDR3: CASSLWLDYEQYF; DNA: TGTGCCAGCAGCTTGTGGCTGGACTACGAGCAGTACTTC
J: TRBJ1-6; size: -; V: TRBV20-1; D: -; CDR3: CSARVPIGGPLNSPLHF; DNA: TGCAGTGCTAGAGTGCCCATAGGGGGGCCCCTTAATTCACCCCTCCACTTT
J: TRBJ1-2; size: few; V: TRBV7-9; D: -; CDR3: CASSSPHGYGYTF; DNA: TGTGCCAGCAGCTCCCCTCATGGCTATGGCTACACCTTC
J: TRBJ2-1; size: few; V: TRBV20-1; D: -; CDR3: CSARKVLRRDEQFF; DNA: TGCAGTGCTAGAAAGGTACTACGTCGGGATGAGCAGTTCTTC
J: TRBJ1-1; size: many; V: TRBV28; D: -; CDR3: CASSFSRDTMNTEAFF; DNA: TGTGCCAGCAGTTTCAGTCGGGACACCATGAACACTGAAGCTTTCTTT
J: TRBJ1-5; size: many; V: TRBV7-2; D: -; CDR3: CASSLVEGTQPQHF; DNA: TGTGCCAGCAGCTTAGTGGAGGGGACGCAGCCCCAGCATTTT
J: TRBJ1-5; size: many; V: TRBV12-3/TRBV12-4; D: -; CDR3: CASSFTQGHSNQPQHF; DNA: TGTGCCAGCAGCTTTACACAGGGCCATAGCAATCAGCCCCAGCATTTT
J: TRBJ2-7; size: many; V: TRBV28; D: TRBD1; CDR3: CASGDRVHEQYF; DNA: TGTGCCAGCGGAGACAGGGTCCACGAGCAGTACTTC
J: TRBJ1-1; size: few; V: TRBV7-9; D: TRBD1; CDR3: CASSSGTGTAEAFF; DNA: TGTGCCAGCAGCTCCGGGACAGGGACGGCTGAAGCTTTCTTT
J: TRBJ1-1; size: many; V: TRBV5-1; D: -; CDR3: CASSNLQGRTEAFF; DNA: TGCGCCAGCAGCAACCTCCAAGGAAGAACTGAAGCTTTCTTT
J: TRBJ2-5; size: few; V: TRBV3-1; D: -; CDR3: CASSQPAGKETQYF; DNA: TGTGCCAGCAGCCAGCCGGCGGGGAAAGAGACCCAGTACTTC
J: TRBJ1-1; size: few; V: TRBV5-1; D: -; CDR3: CASSAGTNTEAFF; DNA: TGCGCCAGCAGCGCCGGGACTAACACTGAAGCTTTCTTT
J: TRBJ2-3; size: -; V: TRBV11-2; D: TRBD1; CDR3: CASTQGNTDTQYF; DNA: TGTGCCAGCACACAGGGGAACACAGATACGCAGTATTTT
J: TRBJ2-5; size: many; V: TRBV3-1; D: TRBD2; CDR3: CASSPQTSGGTQYF; DNA: TGTGCCAGCAGCCCCCAGACTAGCGGGGGGACCCAGTACTTC
J: TRBJ2-3; size: few; V: TRBV9; D: TRBD2; CDR3: CASAAGTTDTQYF; DNA: TGTGCCAGCGCAGCGGGGACCACAGATACGCAGTATTTT
J: TRBJ2-7; size: -; V: TRBV20-1; D: -; CDR3: CSARDSGEYSYEQYF; DNA: TGCAGTGCTAGGGACAGCGGGGAATACTCCTACGAGCAGTACTTC